These 18 T cell receptor beta chains originate from one sample sequenced in a study of T cell changes during pregnancy in multiple sclerosis. The repertoire was sequenced with immunoSEQ multiplex PCR; TCRdb's copy has only in-frame clones and lacks some. The sample holds about 80,000 clones, roughly 94% seen once. Sequenced material: peripheral blood, taken before pregnancy. All receptors come from a female donor with multiple sclerosis, enrolled in a pregnancy study.

This sequence joins TRBV6-5 and TRBJ2-5, with 13 positions matching TRBD2. The CDR3 spans 16 residues. Germline-derived CDR1 and CDR2 are MNHEY and SVGAGI. Losses at the gene ends were 0 bases for V and 2 bases for J; bases not matched to a gene: 0. The CDR3 protein is CASSYSLAGGQETQYF. Here the CDR3 DNA reads TGTGCCAGCAGTTACTCACTAGCGGGGGGGCAAGAGACCCAGTACTTC.

The chain joins TRBV9 to TRBJ2-3; D not certain. The germline gives CDR1 SGDLS, CDR2 YYNGEE. The CDR3 has 13 amino acids. V gave up 0 bases and J gave up 4 bases, with 6 bases separating them. In nucleotides, the CDR3 is TGTGCCAGCAGCGTAGCTCTCGCAGATACGCAGTATTTT. It yields the protein CASSVALADTQYF.

This rearrangement joins TRBV5-1 to TRBJ1-1; the D is unclear. Trimming cost V 0 bases and J 0 bases, with 12 bases left between them. Germline V gene sequence: CDR1 SGHRS, CDR2 YFSETQ. The CDR3 extends over 16 amino acids. The CDR3 reads CASSLGRSLLNTEAFF. The CDR3 nucleotides are TGCGCCAGCAGCTTGGGCAGGTCCTTATTGAACACTGAAGCTTTCTTT.

This clone was found once. V usage is TRBV4-1 and J usage is TRBJ2-3; 10 nucleotides agree with TRBD2. The length of the CDR3 is 16 residues. The germline V gene has CDR1 MGHRA and CDR2 YSYEKL. The V segment lost 4 bases and the J segment 6 bases; nucleotides outside the gene matches: 10. CDR3 region: CASSPRSGGDRDTQYF. In DNA form, the CDR3 reads TGCGCCAGCAGCCCGAGAAGCGGGGGGGATCGCGATACGCAGTATTTT.

This chain links TRBV27 with TRBJ2-5; 10 nucleotides match TRBD2. Germline V gives CDR1 MNHEY, CDR2 SMNVEV (reference sequence). CDR3 length equals 15 residues. V was pared by 7 bases and J by 0 bases, with 5 bases of the junction left unmatched. The CDR3 DNA reads TGTGCCAGCAAGAGGAGCGGGGGGGACCAAGAGACCCAGTACTTC. This translates into CASKRSGGDQETQYF.

The rearrangement uses TRBV6-6 and TRBJ2-2; D is perhaps TRBD2 (5 bases). This CDR3 has 13 amino acids. V lost 5 bases, J lost 4 bases, and 8 bases lay in between. Germline loops: CDR1 MNHNY, CDR2 SVGAGI (reference sequence). The CDR3 region has the DNA TGTGCCAGCAGTCCCCGGGGCACCGGGGAGCTGTTTTTT. Residues: CASSPRGTGELFF.

The chain carries TRBV11-2 and TRBJ1-4; possible D gene TRBD1, 6 bases. The V gene's germline CDR1 is SGHAT and CDR2 FQNNGV. V lost 2 bases to trimming and J lost 5 bases, with 15 bases between them. This CDR3 has 16 residues. The CDR3 is CASSLMRGGGNEKLFF. The CDR3 DNA reads as TGTGCCAGCAGCTTAATGAGGGGAGGGGGGAATGAAAAACTGTTTTTT.

V gene TRBV18 combines with J gene TRBJ2-1; D is possibly TRBD1 (6 bases). Trimming removed 2 bases from V and 1 base from J, with 6 bases in between. Germline V gene lookup returns CDR1 KGHSH and CDR2 LQKENI. The CDR3 is made up of 14 amino acids. Here the CDR3 DNA reads TGTGCCAGCTCACCAGACAGGTCCTACAATGAGCAGTTCTTC. Amino acid sequence: CASSPDRSYNEQFF.

This chain joins TRBV2 and TRBJ1-2, with TRBD1 as a possible D gene (6 bases). CDR1 is SNHLY and CDR2 is FYNNEI in the germline V gene. V lost 6 bases, J lost 2 bases, and 13 bases lay in between. This CDR3 spans 14 amino acids. CDR3 sequence (DNA): TGTGCCAGCAGCTACAGGGCTAGGAACTATGGCTACACCTTC. Translation: CASSYRARNYGYTF.

The rearrangement links TRBV2 to TRBJ1-2, with D possibly TRBD1 on 6 matching bases. CDR1 is SNHLY and CDR2 is FYNNEI in the germline V gene. Trimming took off 6 bases at V and 2 bases at J, with 16 bases between the two ends. This CDR3 region has 15 residues. CDR3 in amino acids: CASSGRTVENYGYTF. In DNA, the CDR3 is TGTGCCAGCAGCGGCCGGACAGTCGAAAACTATGGCTACACCTTC.

This chain joins TRBV29-1 and TRBJ2-7; no firm D call. Germline CDR1 is SQVTM and CDR2 is ANQGSEA. This CDR3 comprises 13 residues. V shed 2 bases and J shed 1 base, with 9 bases lying between them. The CDR3 loop is CSVETSGSYEQYF. CDR3 sequence (DNA): TGCAGCGTTGAAACGTCAGGATCCTACGAGCAGTACTTC.

V usage is TRBV10-2 and J usage is TRBJ1-2; possibly TRBD1 for D (6 bases). Germline CDR1 WSHSY, CDR2 SAAADI. With 8 bases removed from V and 2 bases from J, the gap between germline ends came to 15 bases. There are 14 residues in the CDR3. The CDR3 DNA reads as TGCGCCAGCGCAAGGGACAAGGAAAACTATGGCTACACCTTC. Protein sequence: CASARDKENYGYTF.

This chain connects TRBV10-3 to TRBJ2-7; the D is unclear. Trimming cost V 6 bases and J 0 bases, with 24 bases left between them. The germline V gene has CDR1 ENHRY and CDR2 SYGVKD. This CDR3 is 18 amino acids long. The CDR3 loop is CAIRSIATTPISSYEQYF. CDR3 bases: TGTGCCATCAGATCCATTGCAACGACACCTATTTCCTCCTACGAGCAGTACTTC.

This clone is classed as medium-sized (0.01 to 0.1%). This rearrangement joins TRBV6-4 to TRBJ2-7; 9 bases are shared with TRBD1. The CDR3 has 15 amino acids. Per the germline V gene, CDR1 is MRHNA and CDR2 is SNTAGT. Trimming removed 3 bases from V and 5 bases from J; junction bases left unmatched: 8. The CDR3 reads CASSDTGTGFNEQYF. CDR3 nucleotide sequence: TGTGCCAGCAGTGATACTGGGACAGGGTTTAACGAGCAGTACTTC.

The chain uses TRBV5-1 and TRBJ2-5; the match to TRBD1 covers 9 bases. With V trimmed by 5 bases and J by 3 bases, 5 bases remained unmatched. In germline, CDR1 is SGHRS, CDR2 YFSETQ. The CDR3 totals 14 residues. CDR3 coding DNA: TGCGCCAGCAGACCCGGGACAGGGAAAGAGACCCAGTACTTC. Translated, it gives CASRPGTGKETQYF.

This chain joins TRBV19 and TRBJ2-7, with TRBD1 identical over 7 bases. The CDR3 has 15 amino acids. The germline V gene encodes CDR1 LNHDA and CDR2 SQIVND (reference sequence). With V trimmed by 2 bases and J by 1 base, 5 bases remained unmatched. The CDR3 DNA is TGTGCCAGTAGTATACGGGCAGGGGGTTCCTACGAGCAGTACTTC. Translated: CASSIRAGGSYEQYF.

The table lists this clone with a count of one. The DNA for the CDR3 is TGTGCCAGCAGCATCGTAGACGGGGAGCTGTTTTTT. This translates into CASSIVDGELFF. The chain carries TRBV5-6 and TRBJ2-2; D not certain. Germline loops: CDR1 SGHDT, CDR2 YYEEEE. This CDR3 is built from 12 residues. Trimming stripped 4 bases from V and 7 bases from J, with 8 bases between.

The V call is TRBV2, the J call TRBJ2-2; weak D call: TRBD2 (5 bases). Germline V gene lookup returns CDR1 SNHLY and CDR2 FYNNEI. Trimming stripped 1 base from V and 8 bases from J, with 11 bases between. There are 14 residues in the CDR3. The CDR3 DNA reads TGTGCCAGCAGTGAAGACAGAGGGTTTGGGGAGCTGTTTTTT. Protein product: CASSEDRGFGELFF.